The rows below give T cell receptor beta chains drawn from one sample of a study of CD8 T cells in Susac syndrome. MiXCR was run by TCRdb on the immunoSEQ multiplex PCR reads, yielding one entry per CDR3 protein. Of some 300,000 distinct CDR3 sequences in the sample, about nine tenths were seen once. The sequenced material came from CD8+ T cells from PBMCs. These TCRs come from a human donor with multiple sclerosis. Each CDR3 is given with its conserved first and last residue. The D gene is left open where the match is weak. Expanded clones get a size class; other rows say once, few or many, or leave the size out.

clone_size,d_call,v_call,j_call,cdr3_length,cdr3_nt,cdr3_aa
many,TRBD1,TRBV6-1,TRBJ2-2,15,TGTGCCAGCAGCTACAGGGGGCCCGACACCGGGGAGCTGTTTTTT,CASSYRGPDTGELFF
-,-,TRBV19,TRBJ1-5,14,TGTGCCAGTAGCCCCGCAGGGTTTGGTCAGCCCCAGCATTTT,CASSPAGFGQPQHF
once,TRBD2,TRBV19,TRBJ2-2,13,TGTGCCAGTAGCGGGAGGGAAACCGGGGAGCTGTTTTTT,CASSGRETGELFF
-,-,TRBV24-1,TRBJ1-5,16,TGTGCCACCAGTGATTCAACAGGGTCTATAATCAAGCCCCAGCATTTT,CATSDSTGSIIKPQHF
-,TRBD1,TRBV5-4,TRBJ1-2,14,TGTGCCAGCCGCGAACCGGACAGGGGCTATGGCTACACCTTC,CASREPDRGYGYTF
-,-,TRBV20-1,TRBJ2-7,17,TGCAGTGCTAGATCCTCCTTTGGCGGGACGGACTCCTACGAGCAGTACTTC,CSARSSFGGTDSYEQYF
-,-,TRBV7-2,TRBJ2-7,13,TGTGCCAGCAGCTTAGACAGAAACTACGAGCAGTACTTC,CASSLDRNYEQYF
-,-,TRBV12-3/TRBV12-4,TRBJ2-2,15,TGTGCCAGCAGGGACCGGCTCGCGAACACCGGGGAGCTGTTTTTT,CASRDRLANTGELFF
-,TRBD1,TRBV20-1,TRBJ2-4,15,TGCAGTGCTAGGGTAGGGGGCCTAGCCAAAAACATTCAGTACTTC,CSARVGGLAKNIQYF
-,TRBD2,TRBV7-8,TRBJ2-1,15,TGTGCCAGCAGCTTCGGGGGACTAGCGGGGAATGAGCAGTTCTTC,CASSFGGLAGNEQFF
-,TRBD2,TRBV9,TRBJ2-1,19,TGTGCCAGCAGCGTAGAGGGGGATCTAGCGGGAGGTCCCTACAATGAGCAGTTCTTC,CASSVEGDLAGGPYNEQFF
-,TRBD2,TRBV4-2,TRBJ2-5,16,TGTGCCAGCAGCCAACTAGCGGGGGGGAGCCAAGAGACCCAGTACTTC,CASSQLAGGSQETQYF
-,-,TRBV4-1,TRBJ1-4,15,TGCGCCAGCAGCCAAGTGGCGGGTGGTAATGAAAAACTGTTTTTT,CASSQVAGGNEKLFF
once,-,TRBV7-9,TRBJ2-1,15,TGTGCCAGCAGCTTAGTGGCGGCCTTATACAATGAGCAGTTCTTC,CASSLVAALYNEQFF
-,-,TRBV29-1,TRBJ1-2,14,TGCAGCGTTGAAGAGCCCCCAGTTAACTATGGCTACACCTTC,CSVEEPPVNYGYTF
-,-,TRBV12-3/TRBV12-4,TRBJ2-7,12,TGTGCCAGCAGCACAGCTTATTACGAGCAGTACTTC,CASSTAYYEQYF
once,-,TRBV29-1,TRBJ1-4,12,TGCAGCGTTAGGGGGGAGGATGAAAAACTGTTTTTT,CSVRGEDEKLFF
-,TRBD1,TRBV6-1,TRBJ2-5,15,TGTGCCAGCAGGTTCGGGACAGGGAGCCAAGAGACCCAGTACTTC,CASRFGTGSQETQYF
-,TRBD2,TRBV13,TRBJ2-1,17,TGTGCCAGCAGTTTCACCCAGACTAGCGGATCCTACAATGAGCAGTTCTTC,CASSFTQTSGSYNEQFF
few,TRBD1,TRBV28,TRBJ2-7,15,TGTGCCAGCAGTTTGGTCCATGGGACAGCCTACGAGCAGTACTTC,CASSLVHGTAYEQYF
-,-,TRBV7-6,TRBJ2-5,13,TGTGCCAGCAGCCCGGCTAGCGTCGAGACCCAGTACTTC,CASSPASVETQYF
-,-,TRBV9,TRBJ2-1,12,TGTGCCAGCAGCGTGGCCCTAGGTGAGCAGTTCTTC,CASSVALGEQFF
-,TRBD1,TRBV18,TRBJ2-7,17,TGTGCCAGCTCACCAGTACCCCCCAACAGGGGAGTCTACGAGCAGTACTTC,CASSPVPPNRGVYEQYF
-,-,TRBV6-5,TRBJ1-1,14,TGTGCCAGCAGTTACCGGGGTTCGAACACTGAAGCTTTCTTT,CASSYRGSNTEAFF
-,-,TRBV11-2,TRBJ1-1,14,TGTGCCAGCAGCTTACACAGGAGCGGTACTGAAGCTTTCTTT,CASSLHRSGTEAFF
-,-,TRBV6-2/TRBV6-3,TRBJ2-7,13,TGTGCCAGCAGTCCCCGACACTCCTACGAGCAGTACTTC,CASSPRHSYEQYF
-,-,TRBV19,TRBJ2-3,16,TGTGCCAGTAGAAGATGGGAGAGTTCGACCGGAGATACGCAGTATTTT,CASRRWESSTGDTQYF
-,-,TRBV29-1,TRBJ2-3,13,TGCAGCGCACAGGCAGAATCTCCAGATACGCAGTATTTT,CSAQAESPDTQYF
few,-,TRBV30,TRBJ1-5,15,TGTGCCTGGAGCAGACAGGACTTTAGCAATCAGCCCCAGCATTTT,CAWSRQDFSNQPQHF
once,-,TRBV29-1,TRBJ1-2,12,TGCAGCGTTGTGGGGCTGGGCTATGGCTACACCTTC,CSVVGLGYGYTF
-,-,TRBV7-9,TRBJ1-2,13,TGTGCCAGCAGCTTAGGTTCTCAGTATGGCTACACCTTC,CASSLGSQYGYTF
-,TRBD1,TRBV4-3,TRBJ2-7,14,TGCGCCAGCAGCGCCCGACAGGGCTCATACGAGCAGTACTTC,CASSARQGSYEQYF
-,-,TRBV7-9,TRBJ2-2,15,TGTGCCAGCAGCTTTACACTGGCGGACACCGGGGAGCTGTTTTTT,CASSFTLADTGELFF
-,TRBD1,TRBV20-1,TRBJ2-5,12,TGCAGTGCTAGGGGACAGCAAGAGACCCAGTACTTC,CSARGQQETQYF
-,TRBD2,TRBV9,TRBJ2-7,15,TGTGCCAGCAGCGTAGACGGGACTAGCGCTTACGAGCAGTACTTC,CASSVDGTSAYEQYF
-,TRBD2,TRBV4-3,TRBJ2-3,16,TGCGCCAGCAGCCAAGTAGCGGGATTCTTCACAGATACGCAGTATTTT,CASSQVAGFFTDTQYF
-,-,TRBV7-9,TRBJ2-7,12,TGTGCCAGCAGCTACACTTCGGGGGAGCAGTACTTC,CASSYTSGEQYF
-,-,TRBV14,TRBJ1-2,15,TGTGCCAGCAGCCAAGACCGCAGGTCTAACTATGGCTACACCTTC,CASSQDRRSNYGYTF
-,-,TRBV4-3,TRBJ1-3,15,TGCGCCAGCAGCCTGACCAGGGCAACTGGAAACACCATATATTTT,CASSLTRATGNTIYF
-,-,TRBV11-1,TRBJ2-2,16,TGTGCCAGCAGCATACGGGACGGAATCCAAAGTGGGGAGCTGTTTTTT,CASSIRDGIQSGELFF